The clone carrying this TCR beta chain was seen many times. First-strand cDNA relied on TRAV- and TRBV-specific primers spanning alpha and beta chains. TCR amplification involved around 22 PCR cycles with a constant-region primer and V-primer adapter. TCRdb reprocessed the reads with MiXCR, giving one entry per CDR3 protein. The sample contains about 60,000 distinct CDR3 sequences, 20% to 25% of which appear only once. The CDR3 is 12 residues long. With 5 bases clipped from V and 8 bases from J, the junction kept 5 bases outside the gene matches. Germline CDR1 reads DFQATT; CDR2 reads SNEGSKA (reference sequence). This sample is part of a study of low-dose radiotherapy and immunotherapy resistance in tumors. Study in general: Patients were treated with intravenous nivolumab at 240 mg every two weeks and were also dosed with ipilimumab at 1 mg/kg every six weeks.

The time point denotes: after trial treatment. Indicated treatment: LDRT plus nivolumab, ipilimumab, low-dose cyclophosphamide and aspirin (RACIN trial). Every donor's regimen consisted of nivolumab, ipilimumab, aspirin, low-dose cyclophosphamide and low-dose radiotherapy. The specimen was PBMCs, collected after low-dose radiotherapy plus immunotherapy. The chain couples TRBV20-1 to TRBJ2-1; 8 nucleotides agree with TRBD1. This TCR was sampled from a male donor with prostate cancer. The CDR3 bases are TGCAGTGCTTCGGACAGGGTCGATGAGCAGTTCTTC. As protein: CSASDRVDEQFF.